This TCR beta chain was observed in a study of T cell changes during pregnancy in multiple sclerosis. Sequencing was performed with immunoSEQ multiplex PCR; in TCRdb, only in-frame clones are kept and a portion is missing. The data contain 35,000 to 40,000 clones, roughly 91% of them seen just once; the ten biggest clones take up 5% to 6.5%. The CDR3 is 16 amino acids. The V and J ends lost 8 bases and 12 bases, in that order; junction bases with no gene match: 19. Germline-derived CDR1 and CDR2 are SNHLY and FYNNEI. This specimen consisted of CD8+ T cells from peripheral blood mononuclear cells, obtained in the second trimester of pregnancy. The source is a female donor with multiple sclerosis, enrolled in a pregnancy study. The gene calls are TRBV2 and TRBJ1-2; 12 bases align to TRBD1. Here the CDR3 DNA reads TGTGCCAGCCCCGAACTGACTGGGACAGGGGGCATTCAAAACACCTTC. This sequence encodes CASPELTGTGGIQNTF.